This TCR beta chain was identified in a study of blood T cell repertoires in COVID-19. Looking at the study overall: There were acute and convalescent COVID-19 samples, and they came from the United States, Italy and Spain. From T cells, B-cell-depleted T cells, or PBMCs came the material, which was cDNA or gDNA.

This CDR3 contains 15 residues. V was pared by 3 bases and J by 5 bases, with 16 bases between. CDR1 is LGHDT, CDR2 YNNKEL, per germline (reference sequence). Original data processing: Amplification of reference gene primers was used by the study to estimate nucleated cell counts. Here immunoSEQ multiplex PCR was the method, and the copy in TCRdb shows in-frame clones only, minus some. V, J and clone size are those of that table, while D and trimming were read from the DNA. The repertoire holds about 100,000 clones, with 80% to 95% as singletons. Sequencing was carried out using peripheral blood. This TCR was sampled from a man in his sixties or seventies with acute or convalescent COVID-19. The chain employs TRBV3-1 (or the pseudogene TRBV3-2) and TRBJ1-1, with D hard to call. CDR3 region: CASSHSGRLRTEAFF. In DNA form, the CDR3 reads TGTGCCAGCAGCCACAGCGGACGCCTGCGAACTGAAGCTTTCTTT.